This TCR beta chain was recorded in a study of cytomegalovirus exposure and HLA in healthy donors. Study in general: In an early release, HLA-typed donors contributed tens of millions of unique TCR sequences. Study-wide results and caveats: One variant, a missense change in DCLRE1C, was linked in a later analysis to TCR beta V- and J-gene trimming. Roughly uniform depth of sequencing across donors was assumed in presence/absence analyses.

Vbeta (60) and Jbeta (13) primers were used in the PCR. The table came from immunoSEQ multiplex PCR; TCRdb's copy has only in-frame clones and leaves some out. This table has more than 95,000 clones, about 83% appearing once. Trimming cost V 6 bases and J 8 bases; bases outside gene matches: 9. CDR1 and CDR2 from the germline V gene are LNHDA and SQIVND (reference sequence). CDR3 length: 13 residues. Turning to this clone: The antigen is undetermined.

Donors had nominal health at sampling but likely had unrecorded immune exposures. Sequencing input: PBMCs. V is TRBV19 and J is TRBJ2-7, with 8 positions matching TRBD1. The source of this sequence is a man aged 18-30 years in good health and CMV-seronegative. CDR3 DNA sequence: TGTGCCAGTAGCCAGGGGGCAGGAAGTAAGCAGTACTTC. As protein: CASSQGAGSKQYF.